These 21 T cell receptor beta chains were all obtained from the same sample, sequenced in a study of shared clonotypes between healthy human individuals. Clones were read by immunoSEQ multiplex PCR, and TCRdb kept only the in-frame ones, dropping some. In the table there are over a million clones, 95% to 97% of which are singletons. Material for sequencing was naive CD4+ T cells sorted from blood. Subset given: CD45RA+ positively selected. The origin of the receptors is a man aged 25-45 years in good health.

Concerning this clone: The same CDR3 is also encoded by other DNA sequences in this sample. The J gene is TRBJ2-5, the V gene TRBV7-6; tentatively, D is TRBD1 or TRBD2 (5 bases each). Trimming removed 5 bases at V and 1 base at J, with 11 bases between. The CDR3 spans 14 residues. The germline gives CDR1 SGHVS, CDR2 FNYEAQ. The CDR3 DNA sequence: TGTGCCAGCAGCCCTGGGACGGTCCAAGAGACCCAGTACTTC. Protein product: CASSPGTVQETQYF.

The gene calls are TRBV6-6 and TRBJ2-7; D remains unclear. This CDR3 has 15 amino acids. Germline V lookup: CDR1 MNHNY, CDR2 SVGAGI (reference sequence). Trimming removed 6 bases from V and 3 bases from J, with 18 bases in between. Here the CDR3 DNA reads TGTGCCAGCAGCCGTGGGTCTTGGAGTAACTACGAGCAGTACTTC. This gives the protein CASSRGSWSNYEQYF.

The J gene is TRBJ2-3, the V gene TRBV9; D gene unclear. The V and J ends lost 0 bases and 3 bases respectively, with 14 bases between them. Germline lookup yields CDR1 SGDLS and CDR2 YYNGEE. This CDR3 is built from 16 residues. In nucleotides, the CDR3 is TGTGCCAGCAGCGTAGAAGCCTCGTTCGTAACAGATACGCAGTATTTT. It codes for CASSVEASFVTDTQYF.

The rearrangement links TRBV18 to TRBJ2-1, with 9 bases matching TRBD2. J was trimmed by 4 bases and V by 0 bases; bases with no gene match: 1. Germline V CDR1 and CDR2: KGHSH, LQKENI. The CDR3 is 15 amino acids. The CDR3 is CASSPPGLAYNEQFF. CDR3 nucleotide sequence: TGTGCCAGCTCACCACCGGGACTAGCTTACAATGAGCAGTTCTTC.

V is TRBV7-3 and J is TRBJ2-2; 13 bases are a match to TRBD2. Trimming at V came to 4 bases and at J to 3 bases, leaving 5 bases not matched to a gene. Germline V lookup: CDR1 SGHTA, CDR2 FQGTGA. The CDR3 contains 17 residues. The CDR3 DNA follows: TGTGCCAGCAGCTACGGGACTAGCGGGAAGTACACCGGGGAGCTGTTTTTT. This encodes CASSYGTSGKYTGELFF.

The chain is built from TRBV10-1 and TRBJ2-5; a possible D gene is TRBD1 (6 bases). This CDR3 is built from 17 residues. Trimming stripped 4 bases from V and 4 bases from J, with 22 bases between. From germline, CDR1 is WNHNN and CDR2 SYGVQD (reference sequence). CDR3 region: CASSGGTGSPRPETQYF. The CDR3 nucleotides read TGCGCCAGCAGTGGCGGAACAGGGTCGCCCCGACCAGAGACCCAGTACTTC.

This rearrangement joins TRBV30 to TRBJ2-1, with 7 bases fitting TRBD2. CDR3 length: 12 residues. The junction had 9 bases not matched to a gene; V was cut back by 4 bases and J by 12 bases. Germline V lookup: CDR1 GTSNPN, CDR2 SVGIG (reference sequence). The CDR3 region has the DNA TGTGCCTGGACCGAATGGGGCGGGGGGCAGTTCTTC. It codes for CAWTEWGGGQFF.

The chain is built from TRBV29-1 and TRBJ1-1; tentatively, D is TRBD1 (6 bases). The CDR3 totals 13 residues. V lost 5 bases and J lost 1, with 11 bases in between. Germline-derived CDR1 and CDR2 are SQVTM and ANQGSEA. The DNA of the CDR3 is TGCAGCGTTTATCAGGGGCAGAACACTGAAGCTTTCTTT. It codes for CSVYQGQNTEAFF.

V usage is TRBV10-3 and J usage is TRBJ2-7, with 10 bases aligning to TRBD1. This CDR3 is 14 amino acids long. After removal of 2 bases from V and 4 bases from J, the junction contained 2 bases not matched to a gene. The germline gives CDR1 ENHRY, CDR2 SYGVKD. CDR3 residues: CAISEGQGDYEQYF. The DNA for the CDR3 is TGTGCCATCAGTGAGGGACAGGGGGATTACGAGCAGTACTTC.

The chain joins TRBV18 to TRBJ2-2; 10 bases match TRBD1. In germline, CDR1 is KGHSH, CDR2 LQKENI. The CDR3 spans 18 residues. V shed 5 bases, J shed 2 bases, and the junction held 11 bases outside the gene matches. CDR3 DNA: TGTGCCAGCTCATCCATTATGGACAGGGGGTTAAACACCGGGGAGCTGTTTTTT. Encoded protein: CASSSIMDRGLNTGELFF.

V is TRBV7-9 and J is TRBJ2-3; 7 bases are a match to TRBD2. Germline V gives CDR1 SEHNR, CDR2 FQNEAQ (reference sequence). CDR3 size: 13 residues. J was trimmed by 3 bases and V by 5 bases; bases with no gene match: 2. CDR3 region: CASSVLATDTQYF. As DNA, the CDR3 is TGTGCCAGCAGCGTACTAGCGACAGATACGCAGTATTTT.

With regard to this clone: Other DNA sequences of this sample code for an identical CDR3. The chain couples TRBV29-1 to TRBJ2-1, with D uncertain. The germline V gene has CDR1 SQVTM and CDR2 ANQGSEA. This CDR3 contains 12 residues. V was trimmed by 4 bases and J by 6 bases, leaving 10 bases between them. The chain's CDR3 is CSVVRGGNEQFF. The CDR3 region has the DNA TGCAGCGTTGTTAGAGGCGGCAATGAGCAGTTCTTC.

This sequence joins TRBV5-1 and TRBJ2-6, with D unresolved. The CDR3 extends over 18 amino acids. Trimming cost V 4 bases and J 1 base, with 18 bases left between them. The germline gives CDR1 SGHRS, CDR2 YFSETQ. The CDR3 protein is CASSPEVVTASGANVLTF. The CDR3, as DNA: TGCGCCAGCAGCCCCGAAGTAGTTACGGCATCTGGGGCCAACGTCCTGACTTTC.

The rearrangement links TRBV6-5 to TRBJ2-7; D not resolved. Germline CDR1 and CDR2: MNHEY and SVGAGI. The CDR3 contains 13 residues. V was cut by 8 bases and J by 7 bases, with 18 bases left in between. As DNA, the CDR3 is TGTGCCAGCGGACCCCTGGCCCCCCGGGAGCAGTACTTC. Amino acids: CASGPLAPREQYF.

CDR3 protein: CASSFGQGKFTEAFF. The CDR3, as DNA: TGTGCCAGCAGCTTCGGACAGGGAAAGTTCACTGAAGCTTTCTTT. The chain couples TRBV7-6 to TRBJ1-1, with TRBD1 matching over 8 bases. J lost 4 bases, V lost 3 bases, and 7 bases had no gene match. The CDR3 is made up of 15 amino acids. Germline CDR1 SGHVS, CDR2 FNYEAQ.

Of note for this clone: At the DNA level, this CDR3 is encoded by other sequences in the same sample as well. The chain combines TRBV18 with TRBJ2-7; D is unresolved. CDR3 length equals 14 residues. V was cut by 3 bases and J by 0 bases, with 9 bases left in between. Germline values: CDR1 KGHSH, CDR2 LQKENI. CDR3 in DNA: TGTGCCAGCTCACCCCTCAGGAGCTCCTACGAGCAGTACTTC. This codes for CASSPLRSSYEQYF.

The gene calls are TRBV9 and TRBJ2-1, with 9 bases lining up with TRBD2. There are 16 residues in the CDR3. The germline gives CDR1 SGDLS, CDR2 YYNGEE. Trimming removed 1 base from V and 5 bases from J; junction bases left unmatched: 7. CDR3 sequence reads: CASSVSLAGADNEQFF. Here the CDR3 DNA reads TGTGCCAGCAGCGTATCTTTAGCGGGAGCGGACAATGAGCAGTTCTTC.

The chain uses TRBV28 and TRBJ2-2, with TRBD1 as a possible D gene (6 bases). V lost 5 bases and J 4 bases, leaving 17 bases between the germline ends. Germline CDR1 and CDR2: MDHEN and SYDVKM. This CDR3 spans 16 amino acids. CDR3 in amino acids: CASSVRDILGTGELFF. In DNA, the CDR3 is TGTGCCAGCAGTGTCCGGGACATCCTTGGCACCGGGGAGCTGTTTTTT.

The chain uses TRBV29-1 and TRBJ2-5, with 11 bases fitting TRBD2. The CDR3 spans 12 residues. J was trimmed by 3 bases and V by 8 bases; bases with no gene match: 2. Germline assignment: CDR1 SQVTM and CDR2 ANQGSEA. The CDR3 nucleotides are TGCAGCCAGGGACTAGCGGAAGAGACCCAGTACTTC. Translating gives CSQGLAEETQYF.

Turning to this clone: Additional DNA sequences in this sample encode the identical CDR3. V usage is TRBV6-5 and J usage is TRBJ2-5; D remains ambiguous. Germline V lookup: CDR1 MNHEY, CDR2 SVGAGI. Deletions cut 3 bases from V and 1 base from J, with 6 bases between. This CDR3 has 13 residues. CDR3 sequence: CASSYSSQETQYF. In DNA form, the CDR3 reads TGTGCCAGCAGTTATTCCAGCCAAGAGACCCAGTACTTC.

This clone appeared once. The V call is TRBV18, the J call TRBJ1-1; TRBD1 matches 8 bases. The CDR3 contains 17 residues. V lost 6 bases and J lost 2; bases outside the gene matches: 14. In germline, CDR1 is KGHSH, CDR2 LQKENI. The CDR3 DNA follows: TGTGCCAGCTCTCGATACGCAGGGGGCGGCATCAACACTGAAGCTTTCTTT. It yields the protein CASSRYAGGGINTEAFF.